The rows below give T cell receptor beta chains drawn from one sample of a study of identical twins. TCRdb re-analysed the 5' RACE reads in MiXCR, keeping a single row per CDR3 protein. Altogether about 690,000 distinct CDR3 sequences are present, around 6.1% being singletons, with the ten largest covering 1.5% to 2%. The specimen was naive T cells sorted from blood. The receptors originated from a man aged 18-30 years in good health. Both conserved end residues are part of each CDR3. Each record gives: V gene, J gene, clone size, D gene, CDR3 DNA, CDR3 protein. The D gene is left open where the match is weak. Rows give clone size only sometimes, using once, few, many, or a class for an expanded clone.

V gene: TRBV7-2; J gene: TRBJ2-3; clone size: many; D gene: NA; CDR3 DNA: TGTGCCAGCAGCTTACAAGCGGTTCATGCGCAGTATTTT; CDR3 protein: CASSLQAVHAQYF
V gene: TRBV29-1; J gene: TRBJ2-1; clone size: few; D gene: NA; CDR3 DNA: TGCAGCGTTATGGTGGGTGAGCAGTTCTTC; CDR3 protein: CSVMVGEQFF
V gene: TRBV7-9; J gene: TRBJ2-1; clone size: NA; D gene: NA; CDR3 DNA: TGTGCCAGCAGCTCGGGAGTGGTTGAGCAGTTCTTC; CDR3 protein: CASSSGVVEQFF
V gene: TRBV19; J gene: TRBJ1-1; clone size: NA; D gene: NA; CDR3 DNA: TGTGCCAGTAGTATTATGAGGGGAATGGGAGCAACTGAAGCTTTCTTT; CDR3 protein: CASSIMRGMGATEAFF
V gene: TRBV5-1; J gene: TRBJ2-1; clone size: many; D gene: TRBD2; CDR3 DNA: TGCGCCAGCAGCTTGGTCGCGACGATTTCGGGGGGTGAGCAGTTCTTC; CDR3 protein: CASSLVATISGGEQFF
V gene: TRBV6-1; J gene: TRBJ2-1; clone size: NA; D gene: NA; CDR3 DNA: TGTGCCAGCAGCAACGGACGTATAAGCTCCTACAATGAGCAGTTCTTC; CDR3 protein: CASSNGRISSYNEQFF
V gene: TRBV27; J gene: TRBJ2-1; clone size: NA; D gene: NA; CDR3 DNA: TGTGCCAGCAGTTCTCGGCAGGGGTTCAATGAGCAGTTCTTC; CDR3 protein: CASSSRQGFNEQFF
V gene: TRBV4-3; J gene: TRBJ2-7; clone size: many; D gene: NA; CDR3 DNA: TGCGCCAGCAGCCAAGAAATAGCTAGCTCCTACGAGCAGTACTTC; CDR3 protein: CASSQEIASSYEQYF
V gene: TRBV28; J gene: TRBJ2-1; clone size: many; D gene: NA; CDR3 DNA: TGTGCCAGCAGTTTATTTACGGGACTTCTTGCACCCTACAATGAGCAGTTCTTC; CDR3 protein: CASSLFTGLLAPYNEQFF
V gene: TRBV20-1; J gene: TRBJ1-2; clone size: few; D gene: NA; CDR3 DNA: TGCAGTGCTAGAGAGGGGTCCCGCGTAAGCCACTATGGCTACACCTTC; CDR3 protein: CSAREGSRVSHYGYTF
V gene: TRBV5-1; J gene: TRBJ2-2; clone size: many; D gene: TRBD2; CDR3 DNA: TGCGCCAGCAGCGACGGGAGGGCCCTCAACACCGGGGAGCTGTTTTTT; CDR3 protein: CASSDGRALNTGELFF
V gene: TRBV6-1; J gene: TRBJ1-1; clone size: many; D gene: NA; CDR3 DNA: TGTGCCAGCAGTGCCCAGGGGTTTAACACTGAAGCTTTCTTT; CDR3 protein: CASSAQGFNTEAFF
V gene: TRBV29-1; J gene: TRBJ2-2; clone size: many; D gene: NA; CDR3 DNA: TGCAGCGCCTCCGAGTTGACCGGGGAGCTGTTTTTT; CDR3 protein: CSASELTGELFF
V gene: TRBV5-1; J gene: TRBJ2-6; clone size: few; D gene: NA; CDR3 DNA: TGCGCCAGCAGCCTCCCTCGAGGCACTGAGGCCAACGTCCTGACTTTC; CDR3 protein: CASSLPRGTEANVLTF
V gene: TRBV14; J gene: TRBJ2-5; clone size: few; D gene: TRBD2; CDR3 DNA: TGTGCCAGCAACCAGCTACGAGCGGGAGTGGGTGGGACCCAGTACTTC; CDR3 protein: CASNQLRAGVGGTQYF
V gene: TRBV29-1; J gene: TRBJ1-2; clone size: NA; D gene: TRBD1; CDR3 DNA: TGCAGCGTTGCAGAGGGGGCGAATGGCTACACCTTC; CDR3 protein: CSVAEGANGYTF
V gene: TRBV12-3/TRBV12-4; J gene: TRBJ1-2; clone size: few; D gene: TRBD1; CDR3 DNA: TGTGCCAGCAGTTCCTCATTTGGACAGGGTGATGGCTACACCTTC; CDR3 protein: CASSSSFGQGDGYTF
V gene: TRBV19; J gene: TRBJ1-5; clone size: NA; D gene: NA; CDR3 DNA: TGTGCCAGTAGTGTAGGGCGTGTTGGCAATCAGCCCCAGCATTTT; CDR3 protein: CASSVGRVGNQPQHF
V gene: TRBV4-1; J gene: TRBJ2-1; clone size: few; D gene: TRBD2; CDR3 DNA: TGCGCCAGCAGCCCGACGACTAGCGGAAACTCCTACAATGAGCAGTTCTTC; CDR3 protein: CASSPTTSGNSYNEQFF
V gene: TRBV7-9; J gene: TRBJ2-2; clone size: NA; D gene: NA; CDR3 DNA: TGTGCCAGCAGCCTAGGGCCCGGCGGGGAGCTGTTTTTT; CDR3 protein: CASSLGPGGELFF
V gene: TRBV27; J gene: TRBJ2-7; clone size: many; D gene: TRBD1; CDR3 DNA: TGTGCCAGCAGGGGAGACAGGGTCACCTACGAGCAGTACTTC; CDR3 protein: CASRGDRVTYEQYF
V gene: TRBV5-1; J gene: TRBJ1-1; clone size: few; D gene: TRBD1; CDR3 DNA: TGCGCCAGCAGCTGGGGACAGATGAACACTGAAGCTTTCTTT; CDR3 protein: CASSWGQMNTEAFF
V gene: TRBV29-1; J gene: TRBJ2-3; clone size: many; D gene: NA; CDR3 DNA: TGCAGCGTTGAAGTGGTGGGCTCAGATACGCAGTATTTT; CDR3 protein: CSVEVVGSDTQYF
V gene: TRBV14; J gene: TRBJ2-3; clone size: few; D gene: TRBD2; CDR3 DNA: TGTGCCAGCAGCCAAGATCCCGGGACTAGTATATGGGCCGATACGCAGTATTTT; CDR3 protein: CASSQDPGTSIWADTQYF
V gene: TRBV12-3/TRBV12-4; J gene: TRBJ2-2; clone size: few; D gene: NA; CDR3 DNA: TGTGCCAGCAGTTACGAGACCCCGGCGAACACCGGGGAGCTGTTTTTT; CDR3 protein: CASSYETPANTGELFF
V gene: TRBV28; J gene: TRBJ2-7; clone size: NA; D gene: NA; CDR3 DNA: TGTGCCAGTTCGGGCGGGGCGAGCTCCTACGAGCAGTACTTC; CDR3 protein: CASSGGASSYEQYF
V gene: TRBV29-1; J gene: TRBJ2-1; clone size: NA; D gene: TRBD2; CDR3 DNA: TGCAGCGTTGACGAGAACAGCGGGTGGGGGGGGAATGAGCAGTTCTTC; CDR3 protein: CSVDENSGWGGNEQFF
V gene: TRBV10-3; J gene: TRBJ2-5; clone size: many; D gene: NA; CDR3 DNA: TGTGCCATCAGGGGCTATGAAGAGACCCAGTACTTC; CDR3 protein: CAIRGYEETQYF
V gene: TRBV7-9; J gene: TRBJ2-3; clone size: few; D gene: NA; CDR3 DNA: TGTGCCAGCAGCTTAGACGTAGCGCTGAGCACAGATACGCAGTATTTT; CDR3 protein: CASSLDVALSTDTQYF
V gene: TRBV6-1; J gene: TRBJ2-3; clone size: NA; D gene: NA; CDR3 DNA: TGTGCCAGCAGTGAAAGGTCAGGGCGAGACCCGCAGTATTTT; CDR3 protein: CASSERSGRDPQYF
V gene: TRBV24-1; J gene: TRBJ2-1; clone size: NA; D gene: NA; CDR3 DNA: TGTGCCACCAGTGATCTCGCGGGGTACCGGGCCAATGAGCAGTTCTTC; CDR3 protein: CATSDLAGYRANEQFF
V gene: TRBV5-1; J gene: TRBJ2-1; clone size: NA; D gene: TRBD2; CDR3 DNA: TGCGCCAGCAGCTTACGACTAGCGGGAGTGTCGGATGAGCAGTTCTTC; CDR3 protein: CASSLRLAGVSDEQFF
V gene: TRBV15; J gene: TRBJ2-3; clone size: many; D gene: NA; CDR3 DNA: TGTGCCACCAGCACTAGCGAGCCCACAGATACGCAGTATTTT; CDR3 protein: CATSTSEPTDTQYF
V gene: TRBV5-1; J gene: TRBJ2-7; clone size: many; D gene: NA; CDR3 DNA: TGCGCCAGCAGCTTAGCCTCCAGCTCCTACGAGCAGTACTTC; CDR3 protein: CASSLASSSYEQYF
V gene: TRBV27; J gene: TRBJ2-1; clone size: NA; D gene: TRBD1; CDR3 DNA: TGTGCCAGCAGTTTATTGGATCCGGACAGGGGATACAATGAGCAGTTCTTC; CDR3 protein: CASSLLDPDRGYNEQFF
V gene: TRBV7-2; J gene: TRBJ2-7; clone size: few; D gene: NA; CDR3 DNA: TGTGCCAGCAGCTTAGAGGTTGCGAAACCCTACGAGCAGTACTTC; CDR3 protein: CASSLEVAKPYEQYF
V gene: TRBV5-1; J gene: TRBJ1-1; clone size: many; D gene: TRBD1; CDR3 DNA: TGCGCCAGCAGCCGCCACCCTGGACAGGGTGGGACTGAAGCTTTCTTT; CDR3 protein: CASSRHPGQGGTEAFF
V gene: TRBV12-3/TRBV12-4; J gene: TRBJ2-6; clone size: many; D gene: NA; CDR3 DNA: TGTGCCAGCAGTTTACCCCTGACTGGGGCCAACGTCCTGACTTTC; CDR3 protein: CASSLPLTGANVLTF
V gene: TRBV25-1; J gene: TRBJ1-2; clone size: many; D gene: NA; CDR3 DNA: TGTGCCAGCAGGTGGTGGGAGAGCATACCCAAATATGGCTACACCTTC; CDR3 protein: CASRWWESIPKYGYTF
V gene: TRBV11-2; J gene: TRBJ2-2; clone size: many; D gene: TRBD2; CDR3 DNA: TGTGCCAGCAGCCGACTCCCTCCGGGACTAGGGTCCACCGGGGAGCTGTTTTTT; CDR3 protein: CASSRLPPGLGSTGELFF
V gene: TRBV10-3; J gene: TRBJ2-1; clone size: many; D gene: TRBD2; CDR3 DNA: TGTGCCATCAGTACTAGCGGGAGCTACAATGAGCAGTTCTTC; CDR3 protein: CAISTSGSYNEQFF
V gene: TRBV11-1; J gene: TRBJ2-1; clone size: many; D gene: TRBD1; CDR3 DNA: TGTGCCTGTTCCTCACCCCCCGGGACAGGGACCTACAATGAGCAGTTCTTC; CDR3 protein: CACSSPPGTGTYNEQFF
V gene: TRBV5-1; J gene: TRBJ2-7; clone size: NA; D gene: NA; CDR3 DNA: TGCGCCAGCAGCTCCACAGGGGAGGTAACGAGCTACGAGCAGTACTTC; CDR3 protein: CASSSTGEVTSYEQYF